Below are 22 T cell receptor beta chains sequenced from a single sample in a study of cytomegalovirus exposure and HLA in healthy donors (dated by TCRdb to 2015 to 2018). Library construction relied on the immunoSEQ multiplex PCR assay. TCRdb mirrors the immuneACCESS table, restricted to in-frame sequences. Some clones are absent from its copies; in checked studies, under half trace to an unresolved V gene, and the reason for the others is unknown. The sample yields 160,000 or so clones; more than 70% were counted once. The leading ten clones occupy 10% to 13% of the sample. Input material: PBMCs. These receptors all come from a man aged 25 to 40 in good health and CMV-seropositive.

The V and J genes are TRBV15 and TRBJ2-7, with D unresolved. The CDR3 totals 16 residues. Trimming removed 0 bases at V and 4 bases at J, with 16 bases between. Germline V lookup: CDR1 LNHNV, CDR2 YYDKDF (reference sequence). The CDR3 is CATSRDRSTAGYEQYF. CDR3 nucleotide sequence: TGTGCCACCAGCAGAGATAGATCTACAGCAGGATACGAGCAGTACTTC. Drawing the rest from reference TRBV15 and TRBJ2-7, the complete variable domain is DAMVIQNPRYQVTQFGKPVTLSCSQTLNHNVMYWYQQKSSQAPKLLFHYYDKDFNNEADTPDNFQSRRPNTSFCFLDIRSPGLGDTAMYLCATSRDRSTAGYEQYFGPGTRLTVT.

V is TRBV6-5 and J is TRBJ2-2, with a weak D call TRBD2 (6 bases). The V gene lost 10 bases and the J gene lost 3 bases, with 18 bases spanning the gap. The CDR3 loop spans 15 amino acids. Germline-derived CDR1 and CDR2 are MNHEY and SVGAGI. Here the CDR3 DNA reads TGTGCCACCAACCCCGTGGGGACTTACACCGGGGAGCTGTTTTTT. Encoded protein: CATNPVGTYTGELFF.

This chain links TRBV5-4 with TRBJ1-3; D gene ambiguous. There are 13 residues in the CDR3. V lost 1 base and J lost 2, with 4 bases in between. The germline gives CDR1 SGHNT, CDR2 YYREEE (reference sequence). CDR3 sequence (DNA): TGTGCCAGCAGCTTGTCTACTGGAAACACCATATATTTT. Encoded protein: CASSLSTGNTIYF. The full variable domain, its missing parts supplied by reference TRBV5-4 and TRBJ1-3, is ETGVTQSPTHLIKTRGQQVTLRCSSQSGHNTVSWYQQALGQGPQFIFQYYREEENGRGNFPPRFSGLQFPNYSSELNVNALELDDSALYLCASSLSTGNTIYFGEGSWLTVV.

This clone has a single count. V usage is TRBV15 and J usage is TRBJ2-6, with 10 bases lining up with TRBD1. The CDR3 loop spans 19 amino acids. The junction had 10 bases not matched to a gene; V was cut back by 5 bases and J by 0 bases. Germline lookup yields CDR1 LNHNV and CDR2 YYDKDF (reference sequence). The CDR3 reads CATSSLTGGGLSGANVLTF. CDR3 sequence (DNA): TGTGCCACCAGCTCACTGACAGGGGGCGGCCTCTCTGGGGCCAACGTCCTGACTTTC.

J is TRBJ1-2 and V is TRBV2; D is undetermined. Trimming shortened V by 6 bases and J by 6 bases, and 8 bases separated the two germline ends. The CDR3 is 11 amino acids. The germline V gene encodes CDR1 SNHLY and CDR2 FYNNEI. CDR3 in DNA: TGTGCCAGCAGGTCGGTTGATGGCTACACCTTC. Translated, it gives CASRSVDGYTF. The full variable domain, in which reference TRBV2 and TRBJ1-2 provide the parts outside the CDR3, is EPEVTQTPSHQVTQMGQEVILRCVPISNHLYFYWYRQILGQKVEFLVSFYNNEISEKSEIFDDQFSVERPDGSNFTLKIRSTKLEDSAMYFCASRSVDGYTFGSGTRLTVV.

This chain uses TRBV15 with TRBJ1-1, with D tentatively TRBD1 (5 bases). Germline CDR1 and CDR2: LNHNV and YYDKDF (reference sequence). V was trimmed by 1 base and J by 1 base, leaving 10 bases between them. This CDR3 contains 15 residues. The CDR3 DNA is TGTGCCACCAGCAGAGGAAAAGGGGAGAACACTGAAGCTTTCTTT. This gives the protein CATSRGKGENTEAFF.

This sequence joins TRBV11-2 and TRBJ1-1; perhaps TRBD1 as D (5 bases). This CDR3 contains 16 residues. The germline V and J ends were trimmed by 4 bases and 4 bases, with 19 bases remaining between them. Germline CDR1 SGHAT, CDR2 FQNNGV. The CDR3 region has the DNA TGTGCCAGCAGCTGGGCGGGACGGCGGGGGTTCACTGAAGCTTTCTTT. Its translation: CASSWAGRRGFTEAFF.

This clone was recorded only once. V usage is TRBV29-1 and J usage is TRBJ1-2, with a weak D call TRBD1 (5 bases). Trimming took 1 base from V and 6 from J, leaving 21 bases between them. The CDR3 runs 16 residues. Germline V gene lookup returns CDR1 SQVTM and CDR2 ANQGSEA. The CDR3 DNA sequence: TGCAGCGTTGAAGCCATAGGGCGGGGGGTGAGAAATGGCTACACCTTC. This codes for CSVEAIGRGVRNGYTF. Full variable domain (outside the CDR3, taken from reference TRBV29-1 and TRBJ1-2): SAVISQKPSRDICQRGTSLTIQCQVDSQVTMMFWYRQQPGQSLTLIATANQGSEATYESGFVIDKFPISRPNLTFSTLTVSNMSPEDSSIYLCSVEAIGRGVRNGYTFGSGTRLTVV.

The J gene is TRBJ1-2, the V gene TRBV27; 8 positions match TRBD1. With 4 bases clipped from V and 5 bases from J, the junction kept 9 bases outside the gene matches. The CDR3 totals 15 residues. The V gene's germline CDR1 is MNHEY and CDR2 SMNVEV (reference sequence). The CDR3 loop is CASSSPGQGGYGYTF. CDR3 sequence (DNA): TGTGCCAGCAGTTCCCCAGGACAGGGAGGGTATGGCTACACCTTC.

This chain joins TRBV11-2 and TRBJ1-1; D is unresolved. Germline CDR1 SGHAT, CDR2 FQNNGV. The CDR3 spans 13 residues. Trimming removed 5 bases at V and 5 bases at J, with 12 bases between. In DNA form, the CDR3 reads TGTGCCAGCAGCCGAGGAGAGGATACTGAAGCTTTCTTT. Translation gives CASSRGEDTEAFF.

The rearrangement links TRBV19 to TRBJ2-7; 7 bases align to TRBD1. CDR3 length: 11 residues. Germline lookup yields CDR1 LNHDA and CDR2 SQIVND (reference sequence). J lost 5 bases, V lost 6 bases, and 1 base had no gene match. The CDR3 sequence: CASSDRDEQYF. The DNA for the CDR3 is TGTGCCAGTAGCGACAGGGACGAGCAGTACTTC.

The DNA for the CDR3 is TGTGCCATCAGTGAAGGCAGGGGTTTAATGAGAGAGACCCAGTACTTC. This codes for CAISEGRGLMRETQYF. V and J are TRBV10-3 and TRBJ2-5, with D perhaps TRBD1 (6 bases). The germline V and J ends were trimmed by 3 bases and 4 bases, with 18 bases remaining between them. The CDR3 sequence is 16 residues long. Germline values: CDR1 ENHRY, CDR2 SYGVKD.

The V gene is TRBV6-6, the J gene TRBJ2-3; 10 bases line up with TRBD2. The CDR3 spans 15 residues. J was trimmed by 8 bases and V by 2 bases; bases with no gene match: 7. Germline assignment: CDR1 MNHNY and CDR2 SVGAGI (reference sequence). In nucleotides, the CDR3 is TGTGCCAGCAGTTACCCTCAGCGGGAGGGCGTTACGCAGTATTTT. Protein sequence: CASSYPQREGVTQYF.

The J gene is TRBJ2-7, the V gene TRBV5-8; no clear D. The CDR3 is 13 residues long. CDR1 is SGHTS, CDR2 YDEGEE, per germline. The V and J ends lost 0 bases and 3 bases respectively, with 7 bases between them. The CDR3 loop is CASSLGQFYEQYF. The DNA of the CDR3 is TGTGCCAGCAGCTTGGGACAATTCTACGAGCAGTACTTC.

The chain joins TRBV5-6 to TRBJ2-3, with 8 bases fitting TRBD2. CDR1 is SGHDT and CDR2 is YYEEEE in the germline V gene. Unmatched junction bases numbered 5, after V lost 4 bases and J lost 4 bases. The CDR3 loop spans 14 amino acids. DNA for the CDR3: TGTGCCAGCAGCCGGACTAGCACGGCAGATACGCAGTATTTT. This encodes CASSRTSTADTQYF. The variable domain in full, completed from reference TRBV5-6 and TRBJ2-3, reads DAGVTQSPTHLIKTRGQQVTLRCSPKSGHDTVSWYQQALGQGPQFIFQYYEEEERQRGNFPDRFSGHQFPNYSSELNVNALLLGDSALYLCASSRTSTADTQYFGPGTRLTVL.

This clone was seen once. The chain recombines TRBV27 with TRBJ2-2; 8 bases line up with TRBD2. The CDR3 loop spans 16 amino acids. The germline gives CDR1 MNHEY, CDR2 SMNVEV (reference sequence). V was pared by 7 bases and J by 1 base, with 8 bases of the junction left unmatched. In DNA, the CDR3 is TGTGCCAGCACTCGCCCCAGCGGGGGGAACACCGGGGAGCTGTTTTTT. Translated: CASTRPSGGNTGELFF.

In this sample, this clone turned up once. The J gene is TRBJ1-2, the V gene TRBV19; TRBD1 matches 8 bases. Trimming took 5 bases from V and 8 from J; bases not matched to a gene: 7. Germline loops: CDR1 LNHDA, CDR2 SQIVND (reference sequence). This CDR3 contains 13 residues. DNA of the CDR3: TGTGCCAGTAGTCTGCGGACAGGGCGGGGCTACACCTTC. The encoded protein is CASSLRTGRGYTF.

DNA for the CDR3: TGTGCCTCTAGCGGGAGGGACACCGGGGAGCTGTTTTTT. Protein product: CASSGRDTGELFF. V usage is TRBV10-3 and J usage is TRBJ2-2; TRBD2 aligns across 12 bases. CDR1 and CDR2 from the germline V gene are ENHRY and SYGVKD. Unmatched junction bases numbered 1, after V lost 11 bases and J lost 3 bases. The CDR3 spans 13 residues.

This sequence joins TRBV2 and TRBJ2-2, with D unresolved. Per the germline V gene, CDR1 is SNHLY and CDR2 is FYNNEI. V was trimmed by 6 bases and J by 3 bases, leaving 14 bases between them. The length of the CDR3 is 15 residues. In DNA form, the CDR3 reads TGTGCCAGCAGGGCTTTGGAGCGTGACACCGGGGAGCTGTTTTTT. Translated: CASRALERDTGELFF.

The chain joins TRBV9 to TRBJ1-4, with no clear D. V was shortened by 0 bases and J by 1 base, with 7 bases between the two germline ends. The CDR3 sequence is 15 residues long. The V gene's germline CDR1 is SGDLS and CDR2 YYNGEE. The CDR3 region has the DNA TGTGCCAGCAGCGTAGAGGCAGGAACTAATGAAAAACTGTTTTTT. This codes for CASSVEAGTNEKLFF.

As DNA, the CDR3 is TGTGCCAGCAGTTTCTCCGGGACTAGCGGGAGGGGGGCCCAGTACTTC. Protein product: CASSFSGTSGRGAQYF. The chain employs TRBV28 and TRBJ2-5, with 16 bases identical to TRBD2. Trimming cost V 3 bases and J 9 bases; bases outside gene matches: 7. The CDR3 covers 16 residues. The germline V gene has CDR1 MDHEN and CDR2 SYDVKM.

With respect to this clone: Other DNA sequences from this sample encode an identical CDR3 as well. J is TRBJ2-1 and V is TRBV9; possible D gene TRBD1, 5 bases. The V gene lost 0 bases and the J gene lost 1 base, with 8 bases spanning the gap. The CDR3 loop spans 15 amino acids. Germline V gives CDR1 SGDLS, CDR2 YYNGEE. The CDR3 here is CASSVGAGSYNEQFF. In DNA, the CDR3 is TGTGCCAGCAGCGTAGGGGCAGGGTCCTACAATGAGCAGTTCTTC.